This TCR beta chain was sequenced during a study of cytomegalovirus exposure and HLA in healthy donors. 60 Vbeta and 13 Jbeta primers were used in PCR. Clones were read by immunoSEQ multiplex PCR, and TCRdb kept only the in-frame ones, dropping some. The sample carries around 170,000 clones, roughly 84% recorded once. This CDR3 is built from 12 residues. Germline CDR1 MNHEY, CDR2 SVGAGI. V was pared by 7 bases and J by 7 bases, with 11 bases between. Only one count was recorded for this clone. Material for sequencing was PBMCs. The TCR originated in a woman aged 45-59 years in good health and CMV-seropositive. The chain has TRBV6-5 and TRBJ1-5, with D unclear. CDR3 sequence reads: CASNRWEQPQHF. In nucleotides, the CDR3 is TGTGCCAGCAACCGGTGGGAGCAGCCCCAGCATTTT.